The 2 T cell receptor beta chains below were found in one sample sequenced in a study of blood T cell repertoires in COVID-19. Clones were sequenced by immunoSEQ multiplex PCR, and TCRdb holds only the in-frame ones, with some missing. The sample includes around 450,000 clones, roughly 87% of them seen just once. The sample comprised PBMCs or T cells enriched from blood (not recorded which). The receptors stem from a man between 18 and 29 years old who had recovered from COVID-19.

The table lists this clone with a count of one. V and J are TRBV4-1 and TRBJ2-7; perhaps TRBD2 as D (5 bases). The CDR3 is 15 amino acids. Germline-derived CDR1 and CDR2 are MGHRA and YSYEKL. Trimming pared 0 bases from V and 0 bases from J, leaving 9 bases between. CDR3 coding DNA: TGCGCCAGCAGCCAAGAGCGCCGGGGCTCCTACGAGCAGTACTTC. Amino acid sequence: CASSQERRGSYEQYF.

This chain links TRBV19 with TRBJ1-1; D possibly corresponds to TRBD1 (6 bases). Germline CDR1 and CDR2: LNHDA and SQIVND (reference sequence). V was cut by 3 bases and J by 5 bases, with 13 bases left in between. This CDR3 comprises 14 residues. The chain's CDR3 is CASSILTGRTEAFF. The CDR3 coding sequence is TGTGCCAGTAGTATTCTTACAGGGAGAACTGAAGCTTTCTTT. The variable domain in full, completed from reference TRBV19 and TRBJ1-1, reads DGGITQSPKYLFRKEGQNVTLSCEQNLNHDAMYWYRQDPGQGLRLIYYSQIVNDFQKGDIAEGYSVSREKKESFPLTVTSAQKNPTAFYLCASSILTGRTEAFFGQGTRLTVV.